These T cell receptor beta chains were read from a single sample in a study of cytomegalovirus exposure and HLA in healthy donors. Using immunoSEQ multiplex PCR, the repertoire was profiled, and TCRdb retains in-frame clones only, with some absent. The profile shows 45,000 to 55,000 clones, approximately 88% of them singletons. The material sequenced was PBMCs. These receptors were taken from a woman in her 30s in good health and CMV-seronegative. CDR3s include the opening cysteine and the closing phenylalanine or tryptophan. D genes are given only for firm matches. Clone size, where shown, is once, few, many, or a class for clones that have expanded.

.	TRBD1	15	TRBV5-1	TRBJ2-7	TGCGCCAGCAGCTTGTCTTCAGGGGGCACGGGCGAGCAGTACTTC	CASSLSSGGTGEQYF
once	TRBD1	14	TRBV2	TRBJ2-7	TGTGCCAGCAGCATACAGGGGGCTCAGTACGAGCAGTACTTC	CASSIQGAQYEQYF
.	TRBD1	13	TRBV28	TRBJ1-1	TGTGCCAGCAGGCTGACAGGGAGTACTGAAGCTTTCTTT	CASRLTGSTEAFF
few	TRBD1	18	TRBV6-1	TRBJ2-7	TGTGCCAGCAGTGCCGGGATCCTGGGACAGATAATCACCTACGAGCAGTACTTC	CASSAGILGQIITYEQYF
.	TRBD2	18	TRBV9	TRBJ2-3	TGTGCCAGCAGCGTAGGATCGGGGACTAGCGGTTACACAGATACGCAGTATTTT	CASSVGSGTSGYTDTQYF
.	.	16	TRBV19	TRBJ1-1	TGTGCCAGTAGTATAGATTCCCAGGGTATGAACACTGAAGCTTTCTTT	CASSIDSQGMNTEAFF
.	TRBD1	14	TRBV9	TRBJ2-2	TGTGCCAGCAGGGGACAGGTGAACACCGGGGAGCTGTTTTTT	CASRGQVNTGELFF
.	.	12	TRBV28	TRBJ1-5	TGTGCCAGCAGTTTCTCGACAGGACCCATGCATTTT	CASSFSTGPMHF
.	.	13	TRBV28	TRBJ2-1	TGTGCCAGCCAGGGTAGCTCCTACAATGAGCAGTTCTTC	CASQGSSYNEQFF
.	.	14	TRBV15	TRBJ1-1	TGTGCCACCAGCAGAGGGACTGCGTCTGCTGAAGCTTTCTTT	CATSRGTASAEAFF
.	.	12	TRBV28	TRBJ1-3	TGTGCCAGCAGTTTAGAGGGAAACACCATATATTTT	CASSLEGNTIYF
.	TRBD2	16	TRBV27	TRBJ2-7	TGTGCCAGCAGTTCGATCACGACTAGCGGGAGCTCCGAGCAGTACTTC	CASSSITTSGSSEQYF
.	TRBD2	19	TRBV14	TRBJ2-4	TGTGCCAGCAGCCAAGATGGGACGGGAGGGCCCAGAACCAAAAACATTCAGTACTTC	CASSQDGTGGPRTKNIQYF
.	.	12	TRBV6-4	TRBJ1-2	TGTGCCACCCGCTCCAACATTTATGGCTACACCTTC	CATRSNIYGYTF
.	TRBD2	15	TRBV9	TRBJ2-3	TGTGCCAGCAGCGTGGCCGGGACTAGCGGGGAGACGCAGTATTTT	CASSVAGTSGETQYF
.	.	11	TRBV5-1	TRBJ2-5	TGCGCCAGTCAGGGAATGGAGACCCAGTACTTC	CASQGMETQYF